This passage covers 2 T cell receptor beta chains from one sample sequenced in a study of CD8 T cells in ankylosing spondylitis. TCRdb fed the 5' RACE reads into MiXCR, producing one record per CDR3 protein. The table has 350,000 or so distinct CDR3 sequences, roughly 15% seen once; the top ten hold approximately 1.1%. Input material: blood, either unsorted or a sorted T cell fraction (not recorded which). These receptors all stem from a male donor with ankylosing spondylitis or in good health (not recorded which).

V gene TRBV6-4 combines with J gene TRBJ2-1; a weak D match, TRBD2 (6 bases). Germline loops: CDR1 MRHNA, CDR2 SNTAGT. The CDR3 loop spans 15 amino acids. The ends were cut back, 4 bases at V and 2 bases at J, with 12 bases in the middle. The CDR3 DNA follows: TGTGCCAGCAGTGCCGGGACTGGCACCTACAATGAGCAGTTCTTC. The encoded protein is CASSAGTGTYNEQFF.

This clonotype was seen many times. The chain is built from TRBV5-1 and TRBJ2-2, with D uncertain. Deletions cut 0 bases from V and 6 bases from J, with 3 bases between. The CDR3 has 12 residues. Germline loops: CDR1 SGHRS, CDR2 YFSETQ. This chain's CDR3 is CASSLDAGELFF. In nucleotides, the CDR3 is TGCGCCAGCAGCTTGGACGCCGGGGAGCTGTTTTTT.